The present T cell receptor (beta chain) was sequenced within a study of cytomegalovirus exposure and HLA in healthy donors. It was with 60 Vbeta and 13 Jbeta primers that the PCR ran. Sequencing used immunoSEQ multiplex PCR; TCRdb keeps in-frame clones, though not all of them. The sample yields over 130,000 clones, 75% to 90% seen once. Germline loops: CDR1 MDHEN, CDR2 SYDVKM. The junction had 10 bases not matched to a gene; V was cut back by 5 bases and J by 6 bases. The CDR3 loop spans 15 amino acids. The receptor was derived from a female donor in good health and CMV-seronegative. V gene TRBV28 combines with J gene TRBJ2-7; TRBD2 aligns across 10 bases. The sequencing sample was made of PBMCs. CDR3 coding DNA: TGTGCCAGCAGTCCGCCACTAGCGGGGTTTCTCGAGCAGTACTTC. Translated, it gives CASSPPLAGFLEQYF.